This paragraph reports one TCR beta chain. Its cognate antigen is unknown. This sample was taken from a study of cytotoxic CD8 clonotypes in ibrutinib-treated CLL. Turning to the study itself: Overall, roughly 25 responses were partial and 2 complete; following median about 70 months, roughly 15 patients stayed remitted and 12 progressed. On average, each sample had 255,043 productive templates and tens of thousands of productive rearrangements. Points from the study as a whole: An increase in clonality occurred at ibrutinib response, followed by a return toward baseline at progression.

CDR3 length equals 16 residues. The germline V and J ends were trimmed by 0 bases and 5 bases, with 16 bases remaining between them. Sequenced by immunoSEQ multiplex PCR; TCRdb stores in-frame clones only, minus some. The table lists 90,000 to 95,000 clones, approximately 71% of them singletons. This receptor was identified in a human donor with chronic lymphocytic leukemia. The rearrangement uses TRBV23-1 and TRBJ1-2; D is ambiguous. TRBV23-1 is treated as an ORF (open reading frame) with a function not yet certain. This sample comprised PBMCs, obtained after 24 months of ibrutinib treatment. The CDR3 DNA is TGCGCCAGCAGTCAATCGTCTGGCCCGGCGGAATATGGCTACACCTTC. It translates to CASSQSSGPAEYGYTF.